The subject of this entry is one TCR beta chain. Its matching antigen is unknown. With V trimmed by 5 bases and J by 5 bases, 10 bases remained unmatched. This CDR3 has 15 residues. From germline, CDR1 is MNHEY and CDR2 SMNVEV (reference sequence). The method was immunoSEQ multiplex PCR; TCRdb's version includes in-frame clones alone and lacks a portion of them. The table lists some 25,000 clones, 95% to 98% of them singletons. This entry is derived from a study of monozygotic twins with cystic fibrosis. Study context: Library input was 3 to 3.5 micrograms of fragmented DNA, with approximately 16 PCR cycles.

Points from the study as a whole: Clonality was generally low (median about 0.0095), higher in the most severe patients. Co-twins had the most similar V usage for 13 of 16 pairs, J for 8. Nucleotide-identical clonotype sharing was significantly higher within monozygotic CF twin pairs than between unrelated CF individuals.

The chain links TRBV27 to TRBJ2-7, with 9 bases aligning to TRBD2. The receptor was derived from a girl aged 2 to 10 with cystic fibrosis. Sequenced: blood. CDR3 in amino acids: CASSLLLAGENEQYF. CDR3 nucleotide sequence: TGTGCCAGCAGTCTATTACTAGCGGGTGAAAACGAGCAGTACTTC.